Following are 27 T cell receptor beta chains from one sample sequenced in a study of cytomegalovirus exposure and HLA in healthy donors. The PCR ran on 60 Vbeta and 13 Jbeta primers. Only in-frame clones appear in the TCRdb table, and some are missing; sequencing was by immunoSEQ multiplex PCR. The table records under 130,000 clones, around 63% of them present only once. The specimen was PBMCs. All receptors come from a man aged 25-40 years in good health and CMV-seronegative.

This chain joins TRBV18 and TRBJ1-2; D remains unclear. CDR3 length equals 17 residues. V lost 0 bases, J lost 5 bases, and 19 bases lay in between. Per the germline V gene, CDR1 is KGHSH and CDR2 is LQKENI. The CDR3: CASSPPDRAAAYYGYTF. The CDR3 region has the DNA TGTGCCAGCTCACCACCTGACCGGGCAGCGGCCTATTATGGCTACACCTTC.

The chain uses TRBV7-2 and TRBJ2-3, with a tentative D call TRBD1 (5 bases). V gave up 6 bases and J gave up 0 bases, with 7 bases separating them. Germline V gene sequence: CDR1 SGHTA, CDR2 FQGNSA. The CDR3 runs 13 residues. For the CDR3, the DNA is TGTGCCAGCAGAGGGGCTAGCACAGATACGCAGTATTTT. Amino acid sequence: CASRGASTDTQYF.

In the case of this clone: One end of the junction is discordant with germline, which a read error may explain. The gene calls are TRBV5-4 and TRBJ1-3; D is perhaps TRBD1 (6 bases). This CDR3 spans 15 amino acids. From germline, CDR1 is SGHNT and CDR2 YYREEE (reference sequence). As DNA, the CDR3 is TGTGCCAGCAGTTTGGGGGGGCCCTCTGGAAACACCATATATTTT. Protein sequence: CASSLGGPSGNTIYF.

The chain employs TRBV19 and TRBJ1-1, with 7 bases lining up with TRBD1. Trimming at V came to 5 bases and at J to 6 bases, leaving 6 bases not matched to a gene. The CDR3 runs 13 residues. Per germline, CDR1 LNHDA and CDR2 SQIVND (reference sequence). The CDR3 nucleotides read TGTGCCAGTAGTCCGAGAGACAGGGCTGAAGCTTTCTTT. Its translation is CASSPRDRAEAFF.

This clone was detected a few times. The chain has TRBV6-7 and TRBJ1-5; TRBD1 might be the D (5 bases). TRBV6-7 is treated as an ORF (open reading frame) with a function not yet certain. The ends were cut back, 2 bases at V and 5 bases at J, with 13 bases in the middle. This CDR3 has 15 amino acids. CDR3 nucleotide sequence: TGTGCCAGCAGTTACATCTTTCCAGGGCATCAGCCCCAGCATTTT. This sequence encodes CASSYIFPGHQPQHF.

This chain connects TRBV7-6 to TRBJ1-6; 9 nucleotides agree with TRBD1. Germline V gives CDR1 SGHVS, CDR2 FNYEAQ. CDR3 size: 15 residues. V trimming: 5 bases; J trimming: 7 bases; junction bases outside the gene matches: 6. This chain's CDR3 is CASSPRTGENSPLHF. For the CDR3, the DNA is TGTGCCAGCAGCCCTCGGACAGGGGAGAATTCACCCCTCCACTTT.

The chain links TRBV4-2 to TRBJ1-1; TRBD1 aligns across 7 bases. This CDR3 has 13 residues. J lost 3 bases, V lost 6 bases, and 4 bases had no gene match. Germline V gene lookup returns CDR1 LGHNA and CDR2 YNFKEQ. The CDR3 is CASRTQGYTEAFF. The CDR3 DNA reads as TGTGCCAGCAGGACACAGGGGTACACTGAAGCTTTCTTT.

This clone has a single count. The CDR3 is CASSPNRETEAFF. The CDR3 DNA reads TGCGCCAGCAGCCCAAACAGGGAGACTGAAGCTTTCTTT. The chain recombines TRBV4-3 with TRBJ1-1; D possibly corresponds to TRBD1 (6 bases). Germline V gives CDR1 LGHNA, CDR2 YSLEER. Trimming stripped 4 bases from V and 5 bases from J, with 11 bases between. This CDR3 has 13 residues.

The sample holds a few counts of this clone. This chain links TRBV4-3 with TRBJ2-2; perhaps TRBD2 as D (5 bases). Germline-derived CDR1 and CDR2 are LGHNA and YSLEER. The ends were cut back, 0 bases at V and 2 bases at J, with 10 bases in the middle. The CDR3 runs to 16 residues. The CDR3 DNA is TGCGCCAGCAGCCAAGAAAGCGCGGGCAACACCGGGGAGCTGTTTTTT. Protein: CASSQESAGNTGELFF.

V gene TRBV2 combines with J gene TRBJ2-7; TRBD1 agrees at 7 bases. This CDR3 has 14 residues. V dropped 2 bases and J dropped 7; count of bases not matched to a gene: 8. The germline V gene has CDR1 SNHLY and CDR2 FYNNEI. The CDR3 DNA sequence: TGTGCCAGCAGTGAAATAACAGGGGATGGAGAGCAGTACTTC. It yields the protein CASSEITGDGEQYF.

The rearrangement uses TRBV6-5 and TRBJ2-1, with D tentatively TRBD2 (5 bases). Germline values: CDR1 MNHEY, CDR2 SVGAGI. The CDR3 is 16 residues long. V was cut by 0 bases and J by 2 bases, with 11 bases left in between. CDR3 protein: CASSYSVGDTYNEQFF. Written as DNA, the CDR3 is TGTGCCAGCAGTTACTCCGTGGGAGACACCTACAATGAGCAGTTCTTC.

V usage is TRBV7-8 and J usage is TRBJ2-3, with 9 nucleotides matching TRBD2. Germline-derived CDR1 and CDR2 are SGHVS and FQNEAQ. This CDR3 comprises 15 residues. V lost 1 base to trimming and J lost 1 base; unmatched junction nucleotides: 0. In nucleotides, the CDR3 is TGTGCCAGCAGCTTAGGACTAGCGGGCACAGATACGCAGTATTTT. Protein sequence: CASSLGLAGTDTQYF.

The V gene is TRBV6-6, the J gene TRBJ1-6; tentatively, D is TRBD1 (5 bases). Germline V gives CDR1 MNHNY, CDR2 SVGAGI (reference sequence). Trimming took off 0 bases at V and 6 bases at J, with 9 bases between the two ends. CDR3 length: 15 residues. The chain's CDR3 is CASSYSGGSNSPLHF. CDR3 nucleotides: TGTGCCAGCAGTTACTCGGGGGGTAGTAATTCACCCCTCCACTTT.

Notes on this clone: One end of the junction is discordant with germline, which a read error may explain. This rearrangement joins TRBV6-6 to TRBJ1-5; 8 bases match TRBD1. The germline V gene encodes CDR1 MNHNY and CDR2 SVGAGI (reference sequence). There are 16 residues in the CDR3. In DNA, the CDR3 is TGTGCCAGCAGTCACTCGAGGGACAGGAGCAGTCAGCCCCAGCATTTT. Its translation is CASSHSRDRSSQPQHF.

The J gene is TRBJ2-5, the V gene TRBV2, with 13 bases that match TRBD2. Trimming at V came to 4 bases and at J to 5 bases, leaving 7 bases not matched to a gene. The CDR3 is 16 amino acids. Germline V gives CDR1 SNHLY, CDR2 FYNNEI. CDR3 sequence (DNA): TGTGCCAGCAGTGGACTAGCGGGAGGTACCAGGGAGACCCAGTACTTC. It yields the protein CASSGLAGGTRETQYF. Filled out from reference TRBV2 and TRBJ2-5, the complete variable domain reads EPEVTQTPSHQVTQMGQEVILRCVPISNHLYFYWYRQILGQKVEFLVSFYNNEISEKSEIFDDQFSVERPDGSNFTLKIRSTKLEDSAMYFCASSGLAGGTRETQYFGPGTRLLVL.

The gene calls are TRBV30 and TRBJ1-5; D is possibly TRBD1 (5 bases). V lost 5 bases and J lost 7, with 15 bases in between. CDR1 is GTSNPN, CDR2 SVGIG, per germline (reference sequence). The length of the CDR3 is 13 residues. CDR3 DNA: TGTGCCTGGGCCCAGGGTTTGGGGCAGCCCCAGCATTTT. Encoded protein: CAWAQGLGQPQHF. The full variable domain, with the rest looked up from reference TRBV30 and TRBJ1-5, is SQTIHQWPATLVQPVGSPLSLECTVEGTSNPNLYWYRQAAGRGLQLLFYSVGIGQISSEVPQNLSASRPQDRQFILSSKKLLLSDSGFYLCAWAQGLGQPQHFGDGTRLSIL.

The chain employs TRBV6-5 and TRBJ2-7, with no clear D. The germline gives CDR1 MNHEY, CDR2 SVGAGI. This CDR3 comprises 14 residues. V lost 0 bases, J lost 4 bases, and 10 bases lay in between. The CDR3 spells CASSYSSSRYEQYF. The CDR3 nucleotides are TGTGCCAGCAGTTACTCGAGTAGCCGGTACGAGCAGTACTTC.

V and J are TRBV2 and TRBJ1-1, with 9 nucleotides matching TRBD1. With 3 bases clipped from V and 1 base from J, the junction kept 3 bases outside the gene matches. Looked up from germline, CDR1 is SNHLY and CDR2 is FYNNEI. The CDR3 totals 15 residues. CDR3 protein: CASSEDRGRNTEAFF. In nucleotides, the CDR3 is TGTGCCAGCAGTGAGGACAGGGGTCGGAACACTGAAGCTTTCTTT.

V gene TRBV5-8 combines with J gene TRBJ2-6; no definite D call. Trimming stripped 0 bases from V and 0 bases from J, with 13 bases between. Per germline, CDR1 SGHTS and CDR2 YDEGEE. This CDR3 region has 18 residues. The chain's CDR3 is CASSLVLRSHSGANVLTF. The CDR3 region has the DNA TGTGCCAGCAGCTTGGTACTCAGGTCCCACTCTGGGGCCAACGTCCTGACTTTC.

The chain joins TRBV4-2 to TRBJ2-2; 8 bases match TRBD1. With 0 bases clipped from V and 3 bases from J, the junction kept 6 bases outside the gene matches. Germline-derived CDR1 and CDR2 are LGHNA and YNFKEQ. CDR3 length: 17 residues. The CDR3 DNA reads as TGTGCCAGCAGCCAAGAAGAGGGCAGGGGGCACACCGGGGAGCTGTTTTTT. Translated, it gives CASSQEEGRGHTGELFF.

The chain joins TRBV18 to TRBJ2-3; TRBD1 matches at 9 bases. The CDR3 has 15 residues. Trimming cost V 3 bases and J 3 bases; bases outside gene matches: 4. CDR1 and CDR2 (germline): KGHSH, LQKENI. The CDR3 DNA reads TGTGCCAGCTCACCTAGGACAGGGGTTACAGATACGCAGTATTTT. This gives the protein CASSPRTGVTDTQYF.

The rearrangement links TRBV6-6 to TRBJ1-2; TRBD1 matches 9 bases. The V gene's germline CDR1 is MNHNY and CDR2 SVGAGI (reference sequence). This CDR3 has 16 amino acids. The V gene end was trimmed by 6 bases and the J gene end by 1 base; junction bases not matched to a gene: 9. The CDR3 loop reads CASRPPGTGNNYGYTF. The CDR3 nucleotides are TGTGCCAGCAGGCCCCCCGGGACAGGGAATAACTATGGCTACACCTTC.

In its sample, this clone was seen once. The CDR3: CASSSPTGLTGELFF. In nucleotides, the CDR3 is TGTGCCAGCAGCTCCCCGACAGGGCTAACCGGGGAGCTGTTTTTT. The genes are TRBV7-9 and TRBJ2-2, with 7 bases fitting TRBD1. The CDR3 is made up of 15 amino acids. The germline V gene encodes CDR1 SEHNR and CDR2 FQNEAQ (reference sequence). V shed 4 bases, J shed 5 bases, and the junction held 7 bases outside the gene matches.

The rearrangement joins TRBV5-4 to TRBJ2-7, with a possible D match to TRBD1 (6 bases). The germline V and J ends were trimmed by 9 bases and 1 base, with 17 bases remaining between them. The length of the CDR3 is 14 residues. Germline V gene sequence: CDR1 SGHNT, CDR2 YYREEE (reference sequence). The CDR3 protein is CATQPDSPSYEQYF. Written as DNA, the CDR3 is TGTGCCACCCAACCGGACAGCCCTTCCTACGAGCAGTACTTC. Filled out from reference TRBV5-4 and TRBJ2-7, the complete variable domain reads ETGVTQSPTHLIKTRGQQVTLRCSSQSGHNTVSWYQQALGQGPQFIFQYYREEENGRGNFPPRFSGLQFPNYSSELNVNALELDDSALYLCATQPDSPSYEQYFGPGTRLTVT.

This clone was observed a few times. This chain joins TRBV6-5 and TRBJ2-5; D is possibly TRBD1 (5 bases). CDR3 size: 12 residues. Between the trimmed V and J ends, which lost 2 bases and 4 bases, there was a span of 5 bases. Germline-derived CDR1 and CDR2 are MNHEY and SVGAGI. The chain's CDR3 is CASSYRGETQYF. The DNA of the CDR3 is TGTGCCAGCAGTTACAGGGGAGAGACCCAGTACTTC.

The sample holds a few counts of this clone. The chain links TRBV5-1 to TRBJ1-4, with 7 positions matching TRBD1. Per the germline V gene, CDR1 is SGHRS and CDR2 is YFSETQ. The J segment lost 6 bases and the V segment lost 1 base, leaving 3 bases of the junction unmatched. CDR3 size: 14 residues. The CDR3 is CASSLSGGDEKLFF. CDR3 coding DNA: TGCGCCAGCAGCTTGTCAGGGGGAGATGAAAAACTGTTTTTT.

The rearrangement joins TRBV28 to TRBJ2-7; D unresolved. Trimming pared 6 bases from V and 3 bases from J, leaving 21 bases between. This CDR3 is built from 16 residues. Germline values: CDR1 MDHEN, CDR2 SYDVKM. The CDR3 loop reads CASRPRELVQGYEQYF. CDR3 in DNA: TGTGCCAGCAGACCCCGAGAGCTAGTTCAAGGCTACGAGCAGTACTTC.